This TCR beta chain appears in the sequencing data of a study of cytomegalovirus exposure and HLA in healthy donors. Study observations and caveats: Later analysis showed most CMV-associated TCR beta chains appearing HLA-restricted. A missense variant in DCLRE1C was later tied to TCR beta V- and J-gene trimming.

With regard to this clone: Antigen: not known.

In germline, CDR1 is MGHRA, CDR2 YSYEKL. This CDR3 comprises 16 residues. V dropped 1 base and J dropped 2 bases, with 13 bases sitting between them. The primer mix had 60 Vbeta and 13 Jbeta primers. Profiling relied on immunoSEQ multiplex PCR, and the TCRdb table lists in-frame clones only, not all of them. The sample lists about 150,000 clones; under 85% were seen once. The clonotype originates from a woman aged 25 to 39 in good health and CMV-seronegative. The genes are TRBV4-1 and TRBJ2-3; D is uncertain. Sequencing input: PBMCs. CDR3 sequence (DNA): TGCGCCAGCAGCCAAGTTCACCTAGTTTACACAGATACGCAGTATTTT. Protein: CASSQVHLVYTDTQYF.